Below, one T cell receptor beta chain is given with its context. This entry is derived from a study of blood T cell repertoires in COVID-19. Study-wide context: Sites in the United States, Italy and Spain provided acute and convalescent COVID-19 samples. The cDNA or gDNA used as material had been derived from T cells, B-cell-depleted T cells, or PBMCs.

The CDR3 is 16 residues long. Germline lookup yields CDR1 MDHEN and CDR2 SYDVKM. Trimming took 0 bases from V and 1 from J, leaving 12 bases between them. Per the study methods: The assay estimated nucleated cells by amplifying reference gene primers. The protocol was immunoSEQ multiplex PCR, while the TCRdb copy is restricted to in-frame clones and leaves out a portion. The D gene and trimming were derived from the DNA, and the V and J assignments and clone size from that table. The sample holds some 530,000 clones, 80% to 90% seen once. Sequenced input: peripheral blood. V gene TRBV28 combines with J gene TRBJ1-1, with a weak D call TRBD1 (5 bases). This sequence was found in a human donor in a cohort sampled during active COVID-19. CDR3 nucleotides: TGTGCCAGCAGTTTATGGGGGGGTCTGGGGAACACTGAAGCTTTCTTT. This encodes CASSLWGGLGNTEAFF.